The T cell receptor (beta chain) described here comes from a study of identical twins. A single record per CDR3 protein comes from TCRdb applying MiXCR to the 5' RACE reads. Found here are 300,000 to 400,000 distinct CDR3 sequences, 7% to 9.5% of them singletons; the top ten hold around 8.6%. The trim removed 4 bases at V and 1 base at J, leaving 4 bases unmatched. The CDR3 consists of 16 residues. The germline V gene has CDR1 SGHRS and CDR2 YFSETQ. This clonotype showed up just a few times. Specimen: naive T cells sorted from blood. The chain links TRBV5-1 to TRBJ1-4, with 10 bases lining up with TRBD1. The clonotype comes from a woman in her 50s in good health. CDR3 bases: TGCGCCAGCAGCCCAGACAGGGGGCGAACTAATGAAAAACTGTTTTTT. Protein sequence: CASSPDRGRTNEKLFF.